The rows below give T cell receptor beta chains drawn from one sample of a study of T cell repertoires in ileal Crohn's disease. Sequenced by immunoSEQ multiplex PCR; TCRdb stores in-frame clones only, minus some. Of around 8,000 clones in the sample, roughly 80% were seen once. Material: ileal tissue. The receptor source for this set is an adult with Crohn's disease. CDR3s include the opening cysteine and the closing phenylalanine or tryptophan. The order of the fields is D gene, clone size, J gene, V gene, CDR3 DNA, CDR3 protein. D genes are given only for firm matches. Clone size appears in some rows only: once, few, many, or a class for an expanded clone.

d_gene: .; abundance: .; j_gene: TRBJ2-1; v_gene: TRBV29-1; CDR3nt: TGCAGCATCCGACAGCCCTACAATGAGCAGTTCTTC; CDR3aa: CSIRQPYNEQFF
d_gene: .; abundance: .; j_gene: TRBJ2-1; v_gene: TRBV11-2; CDR3nt: TGTGCCAGCAGCTTAGTAGTGGTCTCGCGAAGCTCCTACAATGAGCAGTTCTTC; CDR3aa: CASSLVVVSRSSYNEQFF
d_gene: TRBD1; abundance: .; j_gene: TRBJ2-7; v_gene: TRBV7-2; CDR3nt: TGTGCCAGCAGCTTAGGGGCCGGGACAGGCGAGCAGTACTTC; CDR3aa: CASSLGAGTGEQYF
d_gene: TRBD1; abundance: .; j_gene: TRBJ1-5; v_gene: TRBV7-9; CDR3nt: TGTGCCAGCAGCCCAAGGACAGGGGGCCAGCCCCAGCATTTT; CDR3aa: CASSPRTGGQPQHF
d_gene: .; abundance: .; j_gene: TRBJ2-3; v_gene: TRBV27; CDR3nt: TGTGCCAGCAGTTTATCGGGGGGGGCCGGTGGTACGCAGTATTTT; CDR3aa: CASSLSGGAGGTQYF
d_gene: TRBD1; abundance: .; j_gene: TRBJ1-2; v_gene: TRBV30; CDR3nt: TGTGCCTGGAATAAACTGGACAGGGGTAACTATGGCTACACCTTC; CDR3aa: CAWNKLDRGNYGYTF
d_gene: TRBD2; abundance: .; j_gene: TRBJ2-4; v_gene: TRBV7-9; CDR3nt: TGTGCCAGCAGCCAGGGGATCGGCGGGGGGGCCAAAGACATTCAGTACTTC; CDR3aa: CASSQGIGGGAKDIQYF
d_gene: .; abundance: once; j_gene: TRBJ2-7; v_gene: TRBV23-1; CDR3nt: TGCGCCAGCAGTCAATCGGGAGTCTACGAGCAGTACTTC; CDR3aa: CASSQSGVYEQYF
d_gene: TRBD2; abundance: .; j_gene: TRBJ2-1; v_gene: TRBV5-1; CDR3nt: TGCGCCAGCAGCTGGACTAGCGGGGATGGCTGGGTAGATGAGCAGTTCTTC; CDR3aa: CASSWTSGDGWVDEQFF
d_gene: .; abundance: .; j_gene: TRBJ2-1; v_gene: TRBV19; CDR3nt: TGTGCCAGTAGTATGTTCGGTGAGCAGTTCTTC; CDR3aa: CASSMFGEQFF
d_gene: .; abundance: .; j_gene: TRBJ2-5; v_gene: TRBV7-9; CDR3nt: TGTGCCAGCAGCTTAGGTTCACGGGGAGAGACCCAGTACTTC; CDR3aa: CASSLGSRGETQYF
d_gene: TRBD1; abundance: .; j_gene: TRBJ2-7; v_gene: TRBV7-9; CDR3nt: TGTGCCAGCAGCCTTGCAAAGGTTGGACAGGTCTACGAGCAGTACTTC; CDR3aa: CASSLAKVGQVYEQYF
d_gene: .; abundance: .; j_gene: TRBJ1-2; v_gene: TRBV19; CDR3nt: TGTGCCAGTGGGGGGAGAGCCTATGGCTACACCTTC; CDR3aa: CASGGRAYGYTF
d_gene: TRBD2; abundance: .; j_gene: TRBJ2-7; v_gene: TRBV27; CDR3nt: TGTGCCAGCAGTTTACGGGGAGGCGGGGGGGAAGAGCAGTACTTC; CDR3aa: CASSLRGGGGEEQYF
d_gene: .; abundance: .; j_gene: TRBJ1-2; v_gene: TRBV7-9; CDR3nt: TGTGCCAGCAGCTTAGCCGGGTCCCCTCTTGATGGCTACACCTTC; CDR3aa: CASSLAGSPLDGYTF
d_gene: TRBD1; abundance: .; j_gene: TRBJ1-6; v_gene: TRBV9; CDR3nt: TGTGCCAGCAGCGTAGAGGGACAGGGGGTCTCTTCACCCCTCCACTTT; CDR3aa: CASSVEGQGVSSPLHF
d_gene: .; abundance: .; j_gene: TRBJ2-1; v_gene: TRBV6-4; CDR3nt: TGTGCCAGCAGTGAGGACAGCTCCTACAATGAGCAGTTCTTC; CDR3aa: CASSEDSSYNEQFF
d_gene: TRBD2; abundance: .; j_gene: TRBJ2-1; v_gene: TRBV2; CDR3nt: TGTGCCAGCGCCCGGGGGGGCAGCTCCTACAATGAGCAGTTCTTC; CDR3aa: CASARGGSSYNEQFF
d_gene: .; abundance: once; j_gene: TRBJ1-1; v_gene: TRBV5-1; CDR3nt: TGCGCCAGCAGCTTGGCCGGGGGAGGGGGGACTGAAGCTTTCTTT; CDR3aa: CASSLAGGGGTEAFF
d_gene: .; abundance: .; j_gene: TRBJ2-3; v_gene: TRBV5-8; CDR3nt: TGTGCCAGCAGGGCTGAGACTAGCACAGATACGCAGTATTTT; CDR3aa: CASRAETSTDTQYF
d_gene: .; abundance: .; j_gene: TRBJ2-3; v_gene: TRBV7-9; CDR3nt: TGTGCCAGCAGTGCCGGACTGTCGCCCGTCACAGATACGCAGTATTTT; CDR3aa: CASSAGLSPVTDTQYF
d_gene: .; abundance: .; j_gene: TRBJ1-1; v_gene: TRBV29-1; CDR3nt: TGCAGCGTTGGTTTCACAGGCAGCGCGAACACTGAAGCTTTCTTT; CDR3aa: CSVGFTGSANTEAFF
d_gene: TRBD1; abundance: .; j_gene: TRBJ2-3; v_gene: TRBV5-1; CDR3nt: TGCGCCAGCAGGTTTGTGGGACAGACCACAGATACGCAGTATTTT; CDR3aa: CASRFVGQTTDTQYF
d_gene: TRBD1; abundance: .; j_gene: TRBJ1-1; v_gene: TRBV9; CDR3nt: TGTGCCAGCAGCGTCAAGACAGGGGAGGGCACTGAAGCTTTCTTT; CDR3aa: CASSVKTGEGTEAFF
d_gene: .; abundance: .; j_gene: TRBJ2-7; v_gene: TRBV2; CDR3nt: TGTGCCAGCTCTCTTTATCGGGGGAACGAGCAGTACTTC; CDR3aa: CASSLYRGNEQYF
d_gene: TRBD2; abundance: .; j_gene: TRBJ2-3; v_gene: TRBV7-9; CDR3nt: TGTGCCAGCAGCTTTACTAGCGGGGGGTCGGTGGATACGCAGTATTTT; CDR3aa: CASSFTSGGSVDTQYF
d_gene: .; abundance: .; j_gene: TRBJ1-2; v_gene: TRBV30; CDR3nt: TGTGCCTGGAGTGTAGCTCCTGACTATGGCTACACCTTC; CDR3aa: CAWSVAPDYGYTF
d_gene: TRBD1; abundance: once; j_gene: TRBJ1-4; v_gene: TRBV2; CDR3nt: TGTGCCAGCAGTGGGACAGGGGCCGGAGAAAAACTGTTTTTT; CDR3aa: CASSGTGAGEKLFF
d_gene: TRBD1; abundance: few; j_gene: TRBJ2-3; v_gene: TRBV29-1; CDR3nt: TGCAGCGTTGGGGACAGGGCGCCAGATACGCAGTATTTT; CDR3aa: CSVGDRAPDTQYF
d_gene: .; abundance: .; j_gene: TRBJ2-7; v_gene: TRBV11-2; CDR3nt: TGTGCCACTGGGACAACTACCTACGAGCAGTACTTC; CDR3aa: CATGTTTYEQYF
d_gene: TRBD1; abundance: .; j_gene: TRBJ1-1; v_gene: TRBV27; CDR3nt: TGTGCCAGCAGTCCCTACCAGACAGGGGCGATAGGAGCTTTCTTT; CDR3aa: CASSPYQTGAIGAFF
d_gene: .; abundance: .; j_gene: TRBJ1-2; v_gene: TRBV4-1; CDR3nt: TGCGCCAGCAGCCAAACAGGGCTCTTCGGCTACACCTTC; CDR3aa: CASSQTGLFGYTF
d_gene: .; abundance: .; j_gene: TRBJ1-1; v_gene: TRBV29-1; CDR3nt: TGCAGCGCCGGGACATCCACTGAAGCTTTCTTT; CDR3aa: CSAGTSTEAFF
d_gene: .; abundance: .; j_gene: TRBJ2-2; v_gene: TRBV14; CDR3nt: TGTGCCAGCAAGCAGGTGAACACCGGGGAGCTGTTTTTT; CDR3aa: CASKQVNTGELFF
d_gene: .; abundance: .; j_gene: TRBJ2-3; v_gene: TRBV4-3; CDR3nt: TGCGCCAGCAGCCAAGATCTAGCGTTGAATACGCAGTATTTT; CDR3aa: CASSQDLALNTQYF
d_gene: .; abundance: few; j_gene: TRBJ2-7; v_gene: TRBV5-4; CDR3nt: TGTGCCAGCAGCGGAAGGGGCGAGCAGTACTTC; CDR3aa: CASSGRGEQYF
d_gene: .; abundance: few; j_gene: TRBJ2-4; v_gene: TRBV14; CDR3nt: TGTGCCAGCAGCCAAGCGGAGGGGAAGGCCAAAAACATTCAGTACTTC; CDR3aa: CASSQAEGKAKNIQYF
d_gene: .; abundance: .; j_gene: TRBJ2-3; v_gene: TRBV6-6; CDR3nt: TGTGCCAGCACTCCGAGGGGGCGGGGTAGCACAGATACGCAGTATTTT; CDR3aa: CASTPRGRGSTDTQYF
d_gene: .; abundance: .; j_gene: TRBJ2-3; v_gene: TRBV12-5; CDR3nt: TGTGCTAGTGGCCTAGGGGACACCCGCACAGATACGCAGTATTTT; CDR3aa: CASGLGDTRTDTQYF